This T cell receptor (beta chain) stems from a study of neurological immune-mediated disorders. Each CDR3 protein is one row after TCRdb ran MiXCR on the 5' RACE reads. The sample contains about 21,000 distinct CDR3 sequences, 15% to 20% of which appear only once. Germline trimming cut 3 bases from V and 10 bases from J; bases unmatched to any gene: 2. Germline CDR1 is SGHRS and CDR2 is YFSETQ. The CDR3 sequence is 11 residues long. This clonotype ranks as medium-sized. The sample was CD8+ T cells from blood. This clonotype was sampled from a woman aged 18-29 years with multiple sclerosis. The genes are TRBV5-1 and TRBJ1-1, with TRBD1 matching over 8 bases. CDR3 residues: CASSSGQGAFF. In DNA, the CDR3 is TGCGCCAGCAGCTCCGGACAGGGAGCTTTCTTT.